Listed below are T cell receptor beta chains from one sample, sequenced in a study of immune evolution from preneoplasia to lung adenocarcinoma. The method was immunoSEQ multiplex PCR; TCRdb's version includes in-frame clones alone and lacks a portion of them. There are some 7,000 clones in the sample; 85% occur only once, and 4.5% to 5.5% lies in the top ten. Sequencing was performed on FFPE invasive lung adenocarcinoma tissue. The receptors stem from a person between 50 and 69 years old with lung adenocarcinoma. Each CDR3 is given with its conserved first and last residue. D genes are given only for firm matches. Some rows mark clone size as missing; the rest say once, few, many or name a class of expanded clone.

v_gene	d_gene	j_gene	abundance	CDR3nt	CDR3aa
TRBV4-2	TRBD2	TRBJ2-3	-	TGTGCCAGCAGCCAGGAAGCGGGAGGCCCAGATACGCAGTATTTT	CASSQEAGGPDTQYF
TRBV9	-	TRBJ2-5	-	TGTGCCAGCAGCGTAGAAGGTTCAGGGGATGAGACCCAGTACTTC	CASSVEGSGDETQYF
TRBV7-6	-	TRBJ2-5	few	TGTGCCAGCAGCTTAGCGACACAAGAGACCCAGTACTTC	CASSLATQETQYF
TRBV4-1	TRBD1	TRBJ1-2	-	TGCGCCAGCAGCCAAGTAGGACAGGCCCTGGGTGGCTACACCTTC	CASSQVGQALGGYTF
TRBV28	-	TRBJ2-5	-	TGTGCCAGCAGTCTCGCCTCCTCGTCTTTCATGGGGGAGACCCAGTACTTC	CASSLASSSFMGETQYF
TRBV18	-	TRBJ2-7	-	TGTGCCAGCTCACCCTCCTGGGATTCGAAGGACGAGCAGTACTTC	CASSPSWDSKDEQYF
TRBV7-2	-	TRBJ2-2	-	TGTGCCAGCAGCTCCAGACGGAAGGAGGGCCACAGGGAGCTGTTTTTT	CASSSRRKEGHRELFF
TRBV2	TRBD1	TRBJ1-2	-	TGTGCCAGCACCAAGGGACAGGAGTTTAACTATGGCTACACCTTC	CASTKGQEFNYGYTF
TRBV5-1	TRBD1	TRBJ1-2	-	TGCGCCAGCAGCTTAGACAGGGGAAGCTATGGCTACACCTTC	CASSLDRGSYGYTF
TRBV7-9	TRBD1	TRBJ2-5	-	TGTGTCAGCAGCTTAGACAGGGTCCAAGAGACCCAGTACTTC	CVSSLDRVQETQYF
TRBV5-6	TRBD2	TRBJ2-3	-	TGTGCCAGCACCCGGGACTATGAGCAGTATTTT	CASTRDYEQYF
TRBV9	TRBD2	TRBJ2-7	-	TGTGCCAGCAGCGTAGGTAGCGGGAAGACCTACGAGCAGTACTTC	CASSVGSGKTYEQYF
TRBV27	-	TRBJ2-7	-	TGTGCCAGCAGGAACAGGGCTTCCTACGAGCAGTACTTC	CASRNRASYEQYF
TRBV5-6	-	TRBJ2-7	few	TGTGCCAGCAGCTTGGGGGCCTCCTACGAGCAGTACTTC	CASSLGASYEQYF
TRBV6-1	TRBD2	TRBJ2-5	-	TGTGCCAGCAGTGACGGCGGGAGTGTCGAGACCCAGTACTTC	CASSDGGSVETQYF
TRBV10-3	-	TRBJ2-5	-	TGTGCCATCAGTTCAAACTCCGCAGGGCGGGGAGAGACCCAGTACTTC	CAISSNSAGRGETQYF
TRBV5-5	TRBD1	TRBJ2-5	-	TGTGCCAGCAGCTTGGCAGGGGGCTTGGGAGAGACCCAGTACTTC	CASSLAGGLGETQYF
TRBV27	-	TRBJ2-2	-	TGTGCCAGCAGTTTAAAACGACGGATAACGAACACCGGGGAGCTGTTTTTT	CASSLKRRITNTGELFF
TRBV7-9	-	TRBJ2-1	-	TGTGCCAGCAGCTTAGAGCAAAGAGGGAAGCAGTTCTTC	CASSLEQRGKQFF
TRBV27	-	TRBJ2-7	-	TGTGCCAGCGGCACAGGGTGGCCCTACGAGCAGTACTTC	CASGTGWPYEQYF
TRBV7-7	-	TRBJ2-2	-	TGTGCTAGCAGCTACGGGACATCGAACACCGGGGAGCTGTTTTTT	CASSYGTSNTGELFF
TRBV13	TRBD1	TRBJ1-4	-	TGTGCCAGCAGCTTAAGCGGGACAGGACTGTTTTTT	CASSLSGTGLFF
TRBV18	-	TRBJ1-2	-	TGTGCCAGCTCACCACAGGCTAACTATGGCTACACCTTC	CASSPQANYGYTF
TRBV6-6	-	TRBJ1-1	-	TGTGCCAGCAGCCAGACAGCCAACACTGAAGCTTTCTTT	CASSQTANTEAFF
TRBV28	TRBD2	TRBJ2-3	-	TGTGCCAGCAGCTCAACTAGCGGGAGATCCGATACGCAGTATTTT	CASSSTSGRSDTQYF
TRBV30	-	TRBJ2-1	few	TGTGCCTGGAGTGTACGCACAGTCAATGAGCAGTTCTTC	CAWSVRTVNEQFF